This T cell receptor beta chain was retrieved from a study of blood T cell repertoires in COVID-19. About the study: Both acute and convalescent COVID-19 samples were obtained from the United States, Italy and Spain. PBMCs, B-cell-depleted T cells, or T cells were the source of the cDNA or gDNA that made up the material.

In the authors' workflow: Using reference gene primer amplification, nucleated cell counts were estimated. The repertoire was sequenced with immunoSEQ multiplex PCR; TCRdb's copy has only in-frame clones and lacks some. V and J calls and clone size are those listed in that table; D and trimming were worked out from the DNA. The table includes 150,000 or so clones, around 81% detected once. Germline CDR1 and CDR2: SNHLY and FYNNEI. The CDR3 has 14 amino acids. The V end lost 6 bases, the J end lost 3 bases, and 15 bases lay between the germline ends. Sequencing was performed on peripheral blood. J is TRBJ2-7 and V is TRBV2; TRBD2 might be the D (6 bases). The TCR originated in a woman aged 60-70 years with acute or convalescent COVID-19. CDR3 DNA sequence: TGTGCCAGCAGCGGCGGGGACGGAGGCTACGAGCAGTACTTC. Protein: CASSGGDGGYEQYF. The full variable domain, completed using reference TRBV2 and TRBJ2-7, is EPEVTQTPSHQVTQMGQEVILRCVPISNHLYFYWYRQILGQKVEFLVSFYNNEISEKSEIFDDQFSVERPDGSNFTLKIRSTKLEDSAMYFCASSGGDGGYEQYFGPGTRLTVT.